This T cell receptor (beta chain) is drawn from a study of immune evolution from preneoplasia to lung adenocarcinoma. As for the study in general: HLA loss of heterozygosity: around 6.5% AIS, under 19% MIA, about 32% ADC, none AAH.

The germline gives CDR1 MDHEN, CDR2 SYDVKM. The CDR3 has 18 amino acids. V gave up 0 bases and J gave up 1 base; unmatched junction bases: 8. A remark on this clone: Its antigen is unknown.

Measured with immunoSEQ multiplex PCR; TCRdb has only the in-frame clones, and not every one. The sample consists of roughly 40,000 clones, less than 80% of them appearing once. General study findings and limits: Normal lung had highest clonality; later lesions appeared denser, more diverse.

Sequencing was carried out using FFPE invasive lung adenocarcinoma tissue. The V call is TRBV28, the J call TRBJ2-5; 10 bases agree with TRBD2. The receptor comes from a person between 60 and 69 years old with lung adenocarcinoma. In DNA form, the CDR3 reads TGTGCCAGCAGTTTATGGGCTAGCGGGAGCGTTCTCCAAGAGACCCAGTACTTC. It is translated as CASSLWASGSVLQETQYF.